This TCR beta chain came from a study of cytomegalovirus exposure and HLA in healthy donors. Study conclusions and caveats: According to the study, roughly 160 TCR beta chains were cytomegalovirus-associated. That first-cohort TCR clusters tended to co-occur in the 130 or so validation repertoires was found in a later analysis.

Method: immunoSEQ multiplex PCR; TCRdb's copy keeps in-frame clones and lacks some. The table records about 110,000 clones, approximately 96% of them present only once. As for this clone: What it binds is not known.

The TCR comes from a woman under 30 in good health and CMV-seronegative. Source material: PBMCs.

CDR3 region: CASRATGTGVYEQYF. The CDR3 DNA sequence: TGTGCCAGCAGGGCCACCGGGACAGGTGTCTACGAGCAGTACTTC. The rearrangement links TRBV28 to TRBJ2-7, with 8 bases fitting TRBD1. Germline V gene lookup returns CDR1 MDHEN and CDR2 SYDVKM. After removal of 6 bases from V and 3 bases from J, the junction contained 10 bases not matched to a gene. This CDR3 spans 15 amino acids. The full variable domain, in which reference TRBV28 and TRBJ2-7 provide the parts outside the CDR3, is DVKVTQSSRYLVKRTGEKVFLECVQDMDHENMFWYRQDPGLGLRLIYFSYDVKMKEKGDIPEGYSVSREKKERFSLILESASTNQTSMYLCASRATGTGVYEQYFGPGTRLTVT.